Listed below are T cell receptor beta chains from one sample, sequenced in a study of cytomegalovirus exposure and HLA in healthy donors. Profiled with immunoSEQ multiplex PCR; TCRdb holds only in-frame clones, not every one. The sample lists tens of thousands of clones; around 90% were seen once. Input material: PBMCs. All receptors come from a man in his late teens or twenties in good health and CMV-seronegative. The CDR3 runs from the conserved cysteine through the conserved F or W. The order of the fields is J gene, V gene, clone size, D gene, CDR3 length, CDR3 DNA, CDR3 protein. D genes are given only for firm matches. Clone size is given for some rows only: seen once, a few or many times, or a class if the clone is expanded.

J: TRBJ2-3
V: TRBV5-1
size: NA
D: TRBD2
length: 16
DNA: TGCGCCAGCAGCTGGCTAGCGGGAGATCCCACAGATACGCAGTATTTT
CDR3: CASSWLAGDPTDTQYF

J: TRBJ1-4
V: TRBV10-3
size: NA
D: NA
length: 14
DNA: TGTGCCAGTGCCTTCGGGGGGACGAATGAAAAACTGTTTTTT
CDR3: CASAFGGTNEKLFF

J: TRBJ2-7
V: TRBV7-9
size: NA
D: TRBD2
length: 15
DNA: TGTGCCAGCAGCCTCGGACTAGCGGGGGCCTACGAGCAGTACTTC
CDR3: CASSLGLAGAYEQYF

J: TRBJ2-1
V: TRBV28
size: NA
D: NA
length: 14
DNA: TGTGCCAGCAGGAGCGGAGAGGCCTACAATGAGCAGTTCTTC
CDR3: CASRSGEAYNEQFF

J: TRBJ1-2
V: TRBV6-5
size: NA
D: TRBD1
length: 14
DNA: TGTGCCAGCAGTAAGACCGGGACAGGGGAAGGCTACACCTTC
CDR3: CASSKTGTGEGYTF

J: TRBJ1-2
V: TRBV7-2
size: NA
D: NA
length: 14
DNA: TGTGCCAGCAGCCCCCCCGGACAAAACTATGGCTACACCTTC
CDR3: CASSPPGQNYGYTF

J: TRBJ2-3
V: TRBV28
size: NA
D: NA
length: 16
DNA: TGTGCCAGCCGATTCCAGGACAGCCCTTCCACAGATACGCAGTATTTT
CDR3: CASRFQDSPSTDTQYF

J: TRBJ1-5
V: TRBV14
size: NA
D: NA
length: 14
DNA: TGTGCCAGCAGCCAAGCCGGGTACAATCAGCCCCAGCATTTT
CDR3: CASSQAGYNQPQHF

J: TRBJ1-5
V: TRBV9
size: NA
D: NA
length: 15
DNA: TGTGCCAGCAGCCCCACGTGGGGCGGGGATCAGCCCCAGCATTTT
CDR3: CASSPTWGGDQPQHF

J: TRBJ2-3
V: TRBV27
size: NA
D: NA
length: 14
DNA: TGTGCCAGCAGTTTCAGGGGCGCGGAAGATACGCAGTATTTT
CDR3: CASSFRGAEDTQYF

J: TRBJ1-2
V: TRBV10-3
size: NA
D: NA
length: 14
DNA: TGTGCCATCAGTGAGTCACCAGCTAACTATGGCTACACCTTC
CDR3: CAISESPANYGYTF

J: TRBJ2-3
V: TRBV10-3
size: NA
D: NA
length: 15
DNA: TGTGCCATCAGTGCGGGTGGGACTAGCACAGATACGCAGTATTTT
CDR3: CAISAGGTSTDTQYF

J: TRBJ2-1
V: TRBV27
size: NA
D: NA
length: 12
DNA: TGTGCCAGCAGAAACCCGAGCTATGAGCAGTTCTTC
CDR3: CASRNPSYEQFF

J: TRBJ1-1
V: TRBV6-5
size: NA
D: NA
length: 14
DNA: TGTGCCAGCAGTTACTCAGGGGGGAACACTGAAGCTTTCTTT
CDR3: CASSYSGGNTEAFF

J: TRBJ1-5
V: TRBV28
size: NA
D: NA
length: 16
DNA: TGTGCCAGCAGTTTATGGGGGGGGCCGGGCAATCAGCCCCAGCATTTT
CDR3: CASSLWGGPGNQPQHF

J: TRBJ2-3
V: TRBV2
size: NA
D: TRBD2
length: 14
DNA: TGTGCCAGCCAGGAGGGAGGGCCGACAGATACGCAGTATTTT
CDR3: CASQEGGPTDTQYF

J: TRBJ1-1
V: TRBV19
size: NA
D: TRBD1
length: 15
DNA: TGTGCCAGTAGTGGACGCGGGACAGTGAACACTGAAGCTTTCTTT
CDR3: CASSGRGTVNTEAFF

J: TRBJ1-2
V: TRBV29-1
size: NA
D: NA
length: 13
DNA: TGCAGCGTTGAGCGGAGATATACCTATGGCTACACCTTC
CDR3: CSVERRYTYGYTF

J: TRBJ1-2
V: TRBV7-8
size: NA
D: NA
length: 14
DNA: TGTGCCAGCAGCTCGACGACTGTGAACTATGGCTACACCTTC
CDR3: CASSSTTVNYGYTF

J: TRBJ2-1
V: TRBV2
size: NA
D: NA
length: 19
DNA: TGTGCCAGCAGCCAATGGGGGGAAAAAGGAAACAGCTCCTACAATGAGCAGTTCTTC
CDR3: CASSQWGEKGNSSYNEQFF

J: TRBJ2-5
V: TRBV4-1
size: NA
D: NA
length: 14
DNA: TGCGCCAGCAGCGTAACAGGGGCGGGGGAGACCCAGTACTTC
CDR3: CASSVTGAGETQYF

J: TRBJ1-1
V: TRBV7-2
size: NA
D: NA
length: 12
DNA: TGTGCCAGCAGCTTCCTTAACACTGAAGCTTTCTTT
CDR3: CASSFLNTEAFF

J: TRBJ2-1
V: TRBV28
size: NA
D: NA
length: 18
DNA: TGTGCCAGCCCCGCGGAGGTGGAGGGTTCGAGCTCCTACAATGAGCAGTTCTTC
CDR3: CASPAEVEGSSSYNEQFF

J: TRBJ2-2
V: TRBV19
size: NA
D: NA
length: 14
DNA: TGTGCCAGTAGAAGGGGGTTCAACACCGGGGAGCTGTTTTTT
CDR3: CASRRGFNTGELFF

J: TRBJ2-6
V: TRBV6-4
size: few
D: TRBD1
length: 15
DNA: TGTGCCACCGGGACAGGGGGTTCTGGGGCCAACGTCCTGACTTTC
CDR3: CATGTGGSGANVLTF

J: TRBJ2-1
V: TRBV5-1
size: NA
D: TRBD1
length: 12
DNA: TGCGCCAGCAGCTACAGGGGAAATGAGCAGTTCTTC
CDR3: CASSYRGNEQFF

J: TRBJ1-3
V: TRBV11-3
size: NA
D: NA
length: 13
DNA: TGTGCCAGCAGCTTAGCCCTCGGAAACACCATATATTTT
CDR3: CASSLALGNTIYF

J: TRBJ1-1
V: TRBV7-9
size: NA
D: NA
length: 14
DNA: TGTGCCAGCAGGGGGCTAGGTGGTGGCACTGAAGCTTTCTTT
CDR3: CASRGLGGGTEAFF

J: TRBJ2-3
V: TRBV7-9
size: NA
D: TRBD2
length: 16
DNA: TGTGCCAGCAGCTCCCGATCCGCGGGGGGCACAGATACGCAGTATTTT
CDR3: CASSSRSAGGTDTQYF

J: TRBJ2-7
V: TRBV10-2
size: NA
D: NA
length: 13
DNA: TGCGCCAGCAGTGGGACAGCATCCTACGAGCAGTACTTC
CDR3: CASSGTASYEQYF

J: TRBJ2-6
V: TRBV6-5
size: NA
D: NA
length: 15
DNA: TGTGCCAGCGCCAGTTCAGGCGCTGGGGCCAACGTCCTGACTTTC
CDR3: CASASSGAGANVLTF

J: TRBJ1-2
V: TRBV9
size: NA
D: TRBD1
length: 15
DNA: TGTGCCAGCAGCGAACAGGGGGCTGGAGGGTCTGGCTACACCTTC
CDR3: CASSEQGAGGSGYTF

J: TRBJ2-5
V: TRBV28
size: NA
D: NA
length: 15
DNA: TGTGCCAGCAGTTTCGCCGAGCGGCAAACAGAGACCCAGTACTTC
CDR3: CASSFAERQTETQYF

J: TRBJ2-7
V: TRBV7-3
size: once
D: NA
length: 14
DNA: TGTGCCAGCAGTGACCAAGAGCTAGCAGACAAGCTTTACTTC
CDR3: CASSDQELADKLYF

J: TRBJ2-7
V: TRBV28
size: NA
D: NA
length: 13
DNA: TGTGCCAGCAGTCCCGGACAGACGTACGAGCAGTACTTC
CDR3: CASSPGQTYEQYF

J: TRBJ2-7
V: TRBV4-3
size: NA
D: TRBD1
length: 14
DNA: TGCGCCAGCAGCATCCGGCAGGGGGCTTACGAGCAGTACTTC
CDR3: CASSIRQGAYEQYF

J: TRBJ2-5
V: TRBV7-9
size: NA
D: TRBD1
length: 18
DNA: TGTGCCAGCAGCTCACCACTGGACAGGGGGTTTTTGCAAGAGACCCAGTACTTC
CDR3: CASSSPLDRGFLQETQYF

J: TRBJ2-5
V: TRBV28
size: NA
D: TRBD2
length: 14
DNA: TGTGCCAGCAGACAGGGACTAGCGGGAGCGACCCAGTACTTC
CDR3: CASRQGLAGATQYF

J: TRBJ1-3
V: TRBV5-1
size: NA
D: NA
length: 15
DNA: TGCGCCAGCACGGCCGACGGGGTCGGTAGAAACACCATATATTTT
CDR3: CASTADGVGRNTIYF

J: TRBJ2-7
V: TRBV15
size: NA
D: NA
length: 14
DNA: TGTGCCACCAGCAGAGATCAGACTGTCTACGAGCAGTACTTC
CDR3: CATSRDQTVYEQYF